This T cell receptor (beta chain) was captured by sequencing in a study of spatial heterogeneity in lung cancer. Turning to the study itself: Raw-read counts averaged over ten per unique TCR and UMI combination.

This clonotype was recorded at least ten times. Germline V CDR1 and CDR2: SNHLY, FYNNEI. This CDR3 has 16 amino acids. V was cut by 1 base and J by 0 bases, with 10 bases left in between. Indicated time point: sample taken at primary tumor resection. TCRs were sequenced from unsorted whole RNA of tumor, nontumor lung or PBMC. A total of fewer than 80 untreated early-stage non-small cell lung cancer patients served as donors. Every molecule of TCR cDNA had its own unique molecular identifier. A single record per CDR3 protein comes from TCRdb applying MiXCR to the 5' RACE reads. The sample shows tens of thousands of distinct CDR3 sequences, approximately 8% of them seen only once.

The sequences come from PBMCs, collected at surgery. The V gene is TRBV2, the J gene TRBJ1-5, with a tentative D call TRBD1 (6 bases). The TCR originated in a female donor with early-stage non-small cell lung cancer. CDR3 sequence (DNA): TGTGCCAGCAGTGAAGGCCCAGGGGATAGCAATCAGCCCCAGCATTTT. It translates to CASSEGPGDSNQPQHF.